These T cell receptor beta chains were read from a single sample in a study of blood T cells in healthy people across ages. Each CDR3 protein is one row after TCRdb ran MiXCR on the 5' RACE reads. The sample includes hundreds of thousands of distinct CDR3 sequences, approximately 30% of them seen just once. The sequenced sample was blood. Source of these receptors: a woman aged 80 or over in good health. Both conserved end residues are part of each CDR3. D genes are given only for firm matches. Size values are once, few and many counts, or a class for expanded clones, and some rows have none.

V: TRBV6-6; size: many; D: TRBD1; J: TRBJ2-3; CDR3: CASSYPRGQGTDTQYF; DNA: TGTGCCAGCAGTTACCCCAGGGGGCAAGGCACAGATACGCAGTATTTT
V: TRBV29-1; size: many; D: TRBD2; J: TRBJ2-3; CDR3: CSVDWGTSGGATDTQYF; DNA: TGCAGCGTCGATTGGGGCACTAGCGGGGGGGCAACAGATACGCAGTATTTT
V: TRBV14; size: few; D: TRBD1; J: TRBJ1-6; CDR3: CASSQGGTGFPSPLHF; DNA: TGTGCCAGCAGCCAAGGCGGGACAGGATTTCCTTCACCCCTCCACTTT
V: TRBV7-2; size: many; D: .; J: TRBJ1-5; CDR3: CASSLEPGGNQPQHF; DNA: TGTGCCAGCAGCTTAGAGCCCGGGGGCAATCAGCCCCAGCATTTT
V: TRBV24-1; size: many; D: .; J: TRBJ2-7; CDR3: CATSDSGGHEQYF; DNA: TGTGCCACCAGTGACTCAGGGGGGCACGAGCAGTACTTC
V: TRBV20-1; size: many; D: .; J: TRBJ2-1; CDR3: CSPRTGRAAYNEQFF; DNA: TGCAGTCCCCGGACAGGGAGGGCGGCCTACAATGAGCAGTTCTTC
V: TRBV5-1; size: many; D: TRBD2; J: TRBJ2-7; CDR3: CASSLAGGGPSYEQYF; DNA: TGCGCCAGCAGCTTGGCCGGCGGGGGGCCTTCCTACGAGCAGTACTTC
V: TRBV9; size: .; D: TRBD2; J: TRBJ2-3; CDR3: CASSVGRGDLADTQYF; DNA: TGTGCCAGCAGCGTAGGGCGGGGGGACCTCGCAGATACGCAGTATTTT
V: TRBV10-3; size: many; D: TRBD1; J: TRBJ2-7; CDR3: CAIRQGASEQYF; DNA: TGTGCCATCAGACAGGGGGCGTCAGAGCAGTACTTC
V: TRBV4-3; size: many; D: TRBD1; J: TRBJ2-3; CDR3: CASSHQTGGTDTQYF; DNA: TGCGCCAGCAGCCACCAAACAGGGGGCACAGATACGCAGTATTTT